This T cell receptor (beta chain) stems from a study of blood T cells in healthy people across ages. Findings and caveats of the study: Lack of knowledge of donor CMV status possibly confounded expanded clonotype changes. Compared with aged donors, long-lived donors showed fewer expanded clones, suggesting selection. Per million T cells, TCR beta diversity dropped about linearly as age rose.

Primed by a sample-barcoded 5' primer and a J-beta primer mix, a second PCR proceeded for about 6 to 11 cycles. TCRdb processed the 5' RACE reads anew with MiXCR; each CDR3 protein has one entry. This table has hundreds of thousands of distinct CDR3 sequences, around 32% appearing once. The V end lost 10 bases, the J end lost 13 bases, and 16 bases lay between the germline ends. CDR3 size: 11 residues. Donation came from healthy Caucasian individuals in Russia who were aged about 6 to 90. As regards this clonotype: No antigen is known for it.

The specimen sequenced was blood. The chain uses TRBV12-3 or TRBV12-4 and TRBJ2-2; a possible D gene is TRBD2 (6 bases). The sequence was obtained from a woman older than 75 in good health. The CDR3 region is CATERGKGLFF. CDR3 in DNA: TGTGCCACCGAACGGGGGAAGGGGCTGTTTTTT.